Shown below are 30 T cell receptor beta chains from a single sample sequenced in a study of cytomegalovirus exposure and HLA in healthy donors. Primers included in the PCR were 60 Vbeta and 13 Jbeta primers. Method: immunoSEQ multiplex PCR; TCRdb's copy keeps in-frame clones and lacks some. The sample yields some 190,000 clones, approximately 81% seen once. Sequenced: PBMCs. These receptors all stem from a boy younger than 10 in good health and CMV-seronegative.

This clone turned up a few times. The chain uses TRBV4-2 and TRBJ2-7; perhaps TRBD2 as D (6 bases). The CDR3 sequence is 15 residues long. Germline V gene lookup returns CDR1 LGHNA and CDR2 YNFKEQ. V was trimmed by 0 bases and J by 4 bases, leaving 13 bases between them. The CDR3 bases are TGTGCCAGCAGCCAAGATCACGGGGGATCTTACGAGCAGTACTTC. Translating gives CASSQDHGGSYEQYF.

This clone has a single count. The rearrangement uses TRBV6-1 and TRBJ1-6; weak D call: TRBD1 (6 bases). Trimming cost V 3 bases and J 6 bases, with 15 bases left between them. CDR3 length: 16 residues. Germline assignment: CDR1 MNHNS and CDR2 SASEGT. CDR3 loop: CASSEGHGKINSPLHF. The CDR3 nucleotides are TGTGCCAGCAGTGAGGGACACGGAAAAATTAATTCACCCCTCCACTTT.

The chain uses TRBV18 and TRBJ2-7, with D possibly TRBD2 on 6 matching bases. The length of the CDR3 is 14 residues. The V and J ends lost 3 bases and 3 bases respectively, with 12 bases between them. The germline V gene has CDR1 KGHSH and CDR2 LQKENI. In nucleotides, the CDR3 is TGTGCCAGCTCACCTCTCGGGGGACTCTACGAGCAGTACGTC. Translation gives CASSPLGGLYEQYV.

The chain employs TRBV27 and TRBJ2-3, with TRBD2 matching over 7 bases. The junction had 4 bases not matched to a gene; V was cut back by 6 bases and J by 1 base. This CDR3 has 14 amino acids. Germline V lookup: CDR1 MNHEY, CDR2 SMNVEV (reference sequence). The CDR3 loop is CASSHGLGTDTQYF. In DNA form, the CDR3 reads TGTGCCAGCAGCCATGGACTAGGCACAGATACGCAGTATTTT.

This clone was detected a few times. This chain joins TRBV7-6 and TRBJ2-5, with D unresolved. This CDR3 is 14 amino acids long. From germline, CDR1 is SGHVS and CDR2 FNYEAQ. Between the trimmed V and J ends, which lost 2 bases and 1 base, there was a span of 8 bases. This CDR3 is CASSLIAFQETQYF. CDR3 bases: TGTGCCAGCAGCTTAATTGCGTTCCAAGAGACCCAGTACTTC.

The chain couples TRBV2 to TRBJ2-7; weak D call: TRBD1 (6 bases). In germline, CDR1 is SNHLY, CDR2 FYNNEI. V dropped 6 bases and J dropped 3 bases, with 12 bases sitting between them. The CDR3 spans 13 residues. CDR3 nucleotides: TGTGCCAGCAGGGACAGCGATCTCTACGAGCAGTACTTC. Translated, it gives CASRDSDLYEQYF.

The chain employs TRBV2 and TRBJ2-5, with TRBD2 matching over 13 bases. The CDR3 has 15 residues. V shed 7 bases, J shed 5 bases, and the junction held 7 bases outside the gene matches. Per the germline V gene, CDR1 is SNHLY and CDR2 is FYNNEI. Here the CDR3 reads CASNGLAGARETQYF. The CDR3, as DNA: TGTGCCAGCAATGGACTAGCGGGGGCGCGGGAGACCCAGTACTTC.

This clone was recorded only once. This chain joins TRBV14 and TRBJ2-1, with D hard to call. Germline values: CDR1 SGHDN, CDR2 FVKESK. V was trimmed by 1 base and J by 0 bases, leaving 10 bases between them. The CDR3 loop spans 16 amino acids. CDR3 sequence reads: CASSQGHSSSYNEQFF. CDR3 coding DNA: TGTGCCAGCAGCCAAGGCCACAGTTCCTCCTACAATGAGCAGTTCTTC.

The chain carries TRBV7-4 and TRBJ2-7, with 7 bases lining up with TRBD1. Germline V gene data show CDR1 as SGHVT and CDR2 as SQSDAQ. This CDR3 is 17 amino acids long. V trimming: 4 bases; J trimming: 2 bases; junction bases outside the gene matches: 14. CDR3 in DNA: TGTGCCAGCAGCTCGGTTCTGGGGACAGCACTTACCTACGAGCAGTACGTC. This codes for CASSSVLGTALTYEQYV.

The chain has TRBV11-2 and TRBJ2-1; D gene ambiguous. Per the germline V gene, CDR1 is SGHAT and CDR2 is FQNNGV. Trimming left V 5 bases short and J 9 bases short, with 11 bases between. The CDR3 consists of 12 residues. This chain's CDR3 is CASSPTLGEQFF. CDR3 bases: TGTGCCAGCAGCCCGACTTTGGGTGAGCAGTTCTTC.

V is TRBV6-4 and J is TRBJ2-1; 8 nucleotides line up with TRBD2. The germline gives CDR1 MRHNA, CDR2 SNTAGT. The junction had 6 bases not matched to a gene; V was cut back by 0 bases and J by 5 bases. This CDR3 region has 16 residues. CDR3 region: CASSDSVTGGHNEQFF. The CDR3, as DNA: TGTGCCAGCAGTGACTCAGTAACGGGAGGGCACAATGAGCAGTTCTTC.

The V gene is TRBV4-2, the J gene TRBJ1-1; the D is unclear. This CDR3 has 15 amino acids. The ends were cut back, 0 bases at V and 0 bases at J, with 8 bases in the middle. The V gene's germline CDR1 is LGHNA and CDR2 YNFKEQ. CDR3 region: CASSQDQALNTEAFF. In DNA, the CDR3 is TGTGCCAGCAGCCAAGATCAGGCCTTGAACACTGAAGCTTTCTTT.

This sequence joins TRBV2 and TRBJ1-1, with D tentatively TRBD1 (6 bases). The CDR3 covers 13 residues. Germline lookup yields CDR1 SNHLY and CDR2 FYNNEI. The germline V and J ends were trimmed by 7 bases and 3 bases, with 12 bases remaining between them. CDR3 protein: CASTSRGYTEAFF. For the CDR3, the DNA is TGTGCCAGCACCTCAAGGGGGTACACTGAAGCTTTCTTT.

CDR3 protein: CASSRDRGFPYEQYF. The CDR3 DNA is TGTGCCAGCAGTAGGGACAGGGGGTTTCCTTACGAGCAGTACTTC. The chain links TRBV28 to TRBJ2-7; TRBD1 matches at 11 bases. Trimming cost V 5 bases and J 4 bases; bases outside gene matches: 7. CDR1 MDHEN and CDR2 SYDVKM come from the germline V gene. This CDR3 has 15 amino acids.

The V and J genes are TRBV5-1 and TRBJ1-1; the D gene is possibly TRBD1 (5 bases). The CDR3 is made up of 17 amino acids. CDR1 and CDR2 from the germline V gene are SGHRS and YFSETQ. With 4 bases removed from V and 2 bases from J, the gap between germline ends came to 21 bases. The CDR3 here is CASSLAPGGTANTEAFF. CDR3 nucleotide sequence: TGCGCCAGCAGCCTAGCCCCCGGGGGTACAGCAAACACTGAAGCTTTCTTT.

V gene TRBV5-1 combines with J gene TRBJ2-2; perhaps TRBD1 as D (6 bases). This CDR3 is 16 amino acids long. Trimming shortened V by 4 bases and J by 7 bases, and 20 bases separated the two germline ends. Looked up from germline, CDR1 is SGHRS and CDR2 is YFSETQ. The CDR3 nucleotides read TGCGCCAGCAGCGATCCGAACCGACAGGTCTACGGGGAGCTGTTTTTT. Protein: CASSDPNRQVYGELFF.

The rearrangement joins TRBV25-1 to TRBJ1-5, with no clear D. CDR3 length: 12 residues. The germline CDR1 and CDR2 sequences are MGHDK and SYGVNS. With 4 bases removed from V and 4 bases from J, the gap between germline ends came to 5 bases. The CDR3 DNA reads as TGTGCCAGCAGTGGGGAGAATCAGCCCCAGCATTTT. It yields the protein CASSGENQPQHF.

This chain joins TRBV6-1 and TRBJ2-7; TRBD1 is a possible D gene (6 bases). Between the trimmed V and J ends, which lost 6 bases and 3 bases, there was a span of 18 bases. The CDR3 totals 15 residues. Germline CDR1 is MNHNS and CDR2 is SASEGT. The CDR3 region is CASSHRALAGYEQYV. CDR3 bases: TGTGCCAGCAGCCACAGGGCGCTGGCGGGCTACGAGCAGTACGTC.

The gene calls are TRBV7-2 and TRBJ1-4, with 8 bases identical to TRBD1. The CDR3 has 14 amino acids. CDR1 is SGHTA, CDR2 FQGNSA, per germline. After removal of 4 bases from V and 4 bases from J, the junction contained 2 bases not matched to a gene. CDR3 region: CASSSGQGNEKLFF. In nucleotides, the CDR3 is TGTGCCAGCAGCTCTGGACAGGGTAATGAAAAACTGTTTTTT.

This chain links TRBV10-3 with TRBJ1-2; D is unclear. V was clipped by 2 bases and J by 4 bases, with 8 bases between them. This CDR3 has 13 residues. From germline, CDR1 is ENHRY and CDR2 SYGVKD. CDR3 bases: TGTGCCATCAGTGAGGTGGCAAGCTATGGCTACACCTTC. Residues: CAISEVASYGYTF.

The DNA of the CDR3 is TGTGCCAGCAGCGCCGGACAGGGTAATGAAAAACTGTTTTTT. Its translation: CASSAGQGNEKLFF. The chain recombines TRBV13 with TRBJ1-4, with 8 bases that match TRBD1. V lost 5 bases and J lost 4; bases outside the gene matches: 3. The CDR3 has 14 residues. CDR1 and CDR2 (germline): PRHDT, FYEKMQ (reference sequence).

This clone was seen once. The V gene is TRBV5-4, the J gene TRBJ2-1; 10 bases match TRBD2. J gave up 10 bases and V 0 bases, and 4 bases lay outside the gene matches. The length of the CDR3 is 14 residues. CDR1 and CDR2 from the germline V gene are SGHNT and YYREEE (reference sequence). The CDR3 bases are TGTGCCAGCAGCTTGGGCCTAGCGGGGGAGGAGCAGTTCTTC. This encodes CASSLGLAGEEQFF. Supplemented by reference TRBV5-4 and TRBJ2-1, the full variable domain reads ETGVTQSPTHLIKTRGQQVTLRCSSQSGHNTVSWYQQALGQGPQFIFQYYREEENGRGNFPPRFSGLQFPNYSSELNVNALELDDSALYLCASSLGLAGEEQFFGPGTRLTVL.

This clone has only a few counts. V and J are TRBV30 and TRBJ1-1, with D possibly TRBD1 on 5 matching bases. Trimming cost V 4 bases and J 1 base, with 19 bases left between them. The CDR3 covers 16 residues. CDR1 GTSNPN and CDR2 SVGIG come from the germline V gene (reference sequence). CDR3 in DNA: TGTGCCTGGAACTGGGGCCAGGGCTCAGGGAACACTGAAGCTTTCTTT. It encodes CAWNWGQGSGNTEAFF.

The CDR3, as DNA: TGTGCCAGTAGCAGACAGGGAAGCTATGGCTACACCTTC. Translation: CASSRQGSYGYTF. This chain connects TRBV19 to TRBJ1-2; 7 bases line up with TRBD1. The V gene's germline CDR1 is LNHDA and CDR2 SQIVND (reference sequence). The CDR3 has 13 residues. With 6 bases clipped from V and 4 bases from J, the junction kept 5 bases outside the gene matches.

The rearrangement joins TRBV5-4 to TRBJ1-1; no reliable D call. The CDR3 contains 14 residues. V lost 3 bases and J 0 bases, leaving 9 bases between the germline ends. Germline values: CDR1 SGHNT, CDR2 YYREEE (reference sequence). CDR3 sequence reads: CASSSTPMNTEAFF. The CDR3 region has the DNA TGTGCCAGCAGCTCGACTCCCATGAACACTGAAGCTTTCTTT.

This chain links TRBV5-4 with TRBJ2-5; 8 nucleotides match TRBD2. V was clipped by 0 bases and J by 2 bases; unmatched bases: 3. Germline-derived CDR1 and CDR2 are SGHNT and YYREEE (reference sequence). The CDR3 runs 15 residues. CDR3 in amino acids: CASSLVTGGQETQYF. CDR3 DNA sequence: TGTGCCAGCAGCTTGGTAACGGGGGGGCAAGAGACCCAGTACTTC.

The CDR3 loop reads CASRGLAGTYNEQFF. The CDR3 region has the DNA TGTGCCAGCAGGGGACTAGCGGGAACCTACAATGAGCAGTTCTTC. V usage is TRBV2 and J usage is TRBJ2-1; TRBD2 agrees at 13 bases. Germline V CDR1 and CDR2: SNHLY, FYNNEI. V shed 6 bases and J 2 bases; nucleotides not matched to a gene: 1. The CDR3 has 15 amino acids.

The chain has TRBV2 and TRBJ2-1, with D possibly being TRBD1 (5 bases). The ends were cut back, 5 bases at V and 0 bases at J, with 11 bases in the middle. Germline assignment: CDR1 SNHLY and CDR2 FYNNEI. The CDR3 is made up of 15 amino acids. The CDR3 loop is CASSLDGHSYNEQFF. The CDR3 DNA follows: TGTGCCAGCAGTCTCGACGGACACTCCTACAATGAGCAGTTCTTC.

The chain carries TRBV6-5 and TRBJ1-2; D remains ambiguous. V lost 5 bases and J lost 5, with 12 bases in between. Germline V lookup: CDR1 MNHEY, CDR2 SVGAGI. The length of the CDR3 is 13 residues. CDR3 amino acids: CASSESGKYGYTF. The DNA of the CDR3 is TGTGCCAGCAGTGAAAGCGGGAAGTATGGCTACACCTTC.

The chain couples TRBV10-3 to TRBJ2-1, with TRBD1 identical over 8 bases. The CDR3 contains 14 residues. J was trimmed by 7 bases and V by 4 bases; bases with no gene match: 6. The V gene's germline CDR1 is ENHRY and CDR2 SYGVKD. The CDR3 protein is CAISGQGMTNEQFF. In DNA form, the CDR3 reads TGTGCCATCAGTGGACAGGGGATGACGAATGAGCAGTTCTTC.